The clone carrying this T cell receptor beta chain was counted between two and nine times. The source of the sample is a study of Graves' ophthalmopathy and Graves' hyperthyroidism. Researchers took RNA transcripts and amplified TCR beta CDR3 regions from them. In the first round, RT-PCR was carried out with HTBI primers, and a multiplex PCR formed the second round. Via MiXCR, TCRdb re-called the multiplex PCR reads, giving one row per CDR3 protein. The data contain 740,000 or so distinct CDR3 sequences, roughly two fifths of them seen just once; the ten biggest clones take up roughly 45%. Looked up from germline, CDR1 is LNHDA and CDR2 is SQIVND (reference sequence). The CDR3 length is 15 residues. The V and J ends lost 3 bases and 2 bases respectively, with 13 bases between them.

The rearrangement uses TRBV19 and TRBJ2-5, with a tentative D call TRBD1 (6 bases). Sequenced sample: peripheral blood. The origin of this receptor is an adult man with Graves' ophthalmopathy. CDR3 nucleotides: TGTGCCAGTAGTATTATGGGCAGGGGACAAGAGACCCAGTACTTC. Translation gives CASSIMGRGQETQYF.